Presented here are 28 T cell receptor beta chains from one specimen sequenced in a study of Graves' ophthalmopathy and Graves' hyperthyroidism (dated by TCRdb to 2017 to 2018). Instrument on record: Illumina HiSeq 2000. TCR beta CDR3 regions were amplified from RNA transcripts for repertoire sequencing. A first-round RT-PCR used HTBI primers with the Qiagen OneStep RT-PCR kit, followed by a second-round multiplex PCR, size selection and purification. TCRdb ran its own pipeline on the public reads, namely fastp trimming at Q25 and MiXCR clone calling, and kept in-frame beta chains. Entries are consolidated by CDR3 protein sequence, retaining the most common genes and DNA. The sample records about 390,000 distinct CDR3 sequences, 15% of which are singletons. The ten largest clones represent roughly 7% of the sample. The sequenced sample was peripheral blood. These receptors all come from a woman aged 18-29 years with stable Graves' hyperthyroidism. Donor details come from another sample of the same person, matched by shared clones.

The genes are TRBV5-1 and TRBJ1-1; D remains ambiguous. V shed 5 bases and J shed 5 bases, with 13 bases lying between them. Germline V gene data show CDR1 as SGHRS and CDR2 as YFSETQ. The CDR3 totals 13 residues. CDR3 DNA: TGCGCCAGCAGATCCGAAGGAAGGACTGAAGCTTTCTTT. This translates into CASRSEGRTEAFF.

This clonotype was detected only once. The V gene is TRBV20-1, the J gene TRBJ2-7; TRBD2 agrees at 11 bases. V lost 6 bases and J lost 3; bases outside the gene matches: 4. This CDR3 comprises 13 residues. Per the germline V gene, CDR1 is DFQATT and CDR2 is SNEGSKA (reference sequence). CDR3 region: CSATLAGVYEQYF. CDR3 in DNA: TGCAGTGCAACACTAGCGGGAGTCTACGAGCAGTACTTC.

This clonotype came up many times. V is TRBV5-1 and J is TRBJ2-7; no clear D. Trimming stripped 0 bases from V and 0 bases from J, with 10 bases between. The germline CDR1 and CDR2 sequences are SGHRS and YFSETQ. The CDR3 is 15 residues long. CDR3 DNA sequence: TGCGCCAGCAGCTTGGGAGTAGGGTCCTCCTACGAGCAGTACTTC. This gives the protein CASSLGVGSSYEQYF.

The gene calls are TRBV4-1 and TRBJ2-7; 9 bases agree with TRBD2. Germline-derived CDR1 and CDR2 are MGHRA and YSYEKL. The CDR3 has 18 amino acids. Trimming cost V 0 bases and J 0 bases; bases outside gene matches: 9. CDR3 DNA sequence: TGCGCCAGCAGCCAAGACGTCGAAGGGACTAGCTTCTCCTACGAGCAGTACTTC. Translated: CASSQDVEGTSFSYEQYF.

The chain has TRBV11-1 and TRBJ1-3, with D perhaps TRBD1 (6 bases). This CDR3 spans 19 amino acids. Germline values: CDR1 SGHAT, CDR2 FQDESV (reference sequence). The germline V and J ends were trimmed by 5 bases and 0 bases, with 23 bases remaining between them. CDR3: CASSTRMATGAGSGNTIYF. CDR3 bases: TGTGCCAGCAGCACACGAATGGCGACGGGGGCGGGCTCTGGAAACACCATATATTTT. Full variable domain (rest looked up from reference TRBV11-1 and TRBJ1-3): EAEVAQSPRYKITEKSQAVAFWCDPISGHATLYWYRQILGQGPELLVQFQDESVVDDSQLPKDRFSAERLKGVDSTLKIQPAELGDSAMYLCASSTRMATGAGSGNTIYFGEGSWLTVV.

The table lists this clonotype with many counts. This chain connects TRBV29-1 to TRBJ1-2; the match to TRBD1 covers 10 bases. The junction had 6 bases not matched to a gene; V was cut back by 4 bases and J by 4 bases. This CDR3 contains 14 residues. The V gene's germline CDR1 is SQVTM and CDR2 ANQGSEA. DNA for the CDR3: TGCAGCGTTGGTGACAGGGGGCTAGGCTATGGCTACACCTTC. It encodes CSVGDRGLGYGYTF.

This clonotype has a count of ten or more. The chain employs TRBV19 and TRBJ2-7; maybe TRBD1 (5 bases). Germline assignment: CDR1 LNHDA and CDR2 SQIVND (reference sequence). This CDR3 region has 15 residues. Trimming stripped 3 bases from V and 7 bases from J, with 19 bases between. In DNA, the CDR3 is TGTGCCAGTAGTATTCAGGGCTACCCGTTAAGAGAGCAGTACTTC. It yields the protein CASSIQGYPLREQYF.

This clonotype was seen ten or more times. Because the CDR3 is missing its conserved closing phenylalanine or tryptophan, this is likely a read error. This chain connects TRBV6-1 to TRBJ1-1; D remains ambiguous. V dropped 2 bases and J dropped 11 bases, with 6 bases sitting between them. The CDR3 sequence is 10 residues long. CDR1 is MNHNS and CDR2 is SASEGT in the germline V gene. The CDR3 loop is CASSEIGAFL. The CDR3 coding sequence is TGTGCCAGCAGTGAAATCGGGGCTTTCCTT.

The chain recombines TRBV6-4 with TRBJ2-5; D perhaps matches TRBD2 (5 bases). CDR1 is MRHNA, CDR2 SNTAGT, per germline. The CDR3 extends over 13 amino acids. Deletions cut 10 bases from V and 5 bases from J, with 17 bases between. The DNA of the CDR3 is TGTGCCATCCCCGTGGCGGGCTACGAGACCCAGTACTTC. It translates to CAIPVAGYETQYF.

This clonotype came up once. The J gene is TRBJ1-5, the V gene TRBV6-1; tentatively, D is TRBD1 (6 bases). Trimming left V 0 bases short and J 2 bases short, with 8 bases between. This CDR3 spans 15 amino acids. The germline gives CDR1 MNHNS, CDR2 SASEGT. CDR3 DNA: TGTGCCAGCAGTGAAGCCCGACAGGGCAATCAGCCCCAGCATTTT. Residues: CASSEARQGNQPQHF.

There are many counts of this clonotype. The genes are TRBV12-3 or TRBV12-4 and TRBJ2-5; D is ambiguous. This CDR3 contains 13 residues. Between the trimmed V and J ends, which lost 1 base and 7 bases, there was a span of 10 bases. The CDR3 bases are TGTGCCAGCAGTTTAGATGTCAGGAGGACCCAGTACTTC. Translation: CASSLDVRRTQYF.

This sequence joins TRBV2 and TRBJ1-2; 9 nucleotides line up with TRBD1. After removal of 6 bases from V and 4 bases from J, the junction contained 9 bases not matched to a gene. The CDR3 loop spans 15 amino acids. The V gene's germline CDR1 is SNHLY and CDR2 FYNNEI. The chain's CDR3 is CASRTTGGEGYGYTF. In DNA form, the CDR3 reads TGTGCCAGCAGGACCACAGGGGGCGAAGGCTATGGCTACACCTTC.

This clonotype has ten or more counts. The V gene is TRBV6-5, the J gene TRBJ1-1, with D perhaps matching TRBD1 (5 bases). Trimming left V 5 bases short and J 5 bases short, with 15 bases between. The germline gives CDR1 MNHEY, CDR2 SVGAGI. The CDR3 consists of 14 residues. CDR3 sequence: CASSILQGDTEAFF. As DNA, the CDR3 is TGTGCCAGCAGTATACTGCAGGGAGATACTGAAGCTTTCTTT.

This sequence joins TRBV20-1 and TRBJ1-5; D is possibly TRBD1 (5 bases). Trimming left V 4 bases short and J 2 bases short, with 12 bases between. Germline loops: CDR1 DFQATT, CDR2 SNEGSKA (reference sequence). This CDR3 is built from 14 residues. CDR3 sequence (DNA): TGCAGTGCTAAGGGACCGGGGGGCAATCAGCCCCAGCATTTT. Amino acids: CSAKGPGGNQPQHF.

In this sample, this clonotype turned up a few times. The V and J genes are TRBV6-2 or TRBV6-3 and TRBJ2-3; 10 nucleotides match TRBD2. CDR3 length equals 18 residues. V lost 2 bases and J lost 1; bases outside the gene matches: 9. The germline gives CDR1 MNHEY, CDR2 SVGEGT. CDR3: CASSYRLAGVSGTDTQYF. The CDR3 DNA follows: TGTGCCAGCAGTTACCGGCTAGCGGGGGTCTCCGGCACAGATACGCAGTATTTT.

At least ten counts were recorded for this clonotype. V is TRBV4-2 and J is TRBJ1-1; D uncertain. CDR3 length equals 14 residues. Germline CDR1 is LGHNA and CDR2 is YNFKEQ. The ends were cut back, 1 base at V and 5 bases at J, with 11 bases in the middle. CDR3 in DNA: TGTGCCAGCAGCCAAGGGGCAGGTGGAACTGAAGCTTTCTTT. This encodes CASSQGAGGTEAFF.

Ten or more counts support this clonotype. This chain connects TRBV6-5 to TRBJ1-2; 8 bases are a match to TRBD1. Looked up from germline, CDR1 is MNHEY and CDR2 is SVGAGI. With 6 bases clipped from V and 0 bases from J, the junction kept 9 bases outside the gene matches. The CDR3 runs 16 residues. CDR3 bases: TGTGCCAGCAGCCCGACAGGGGCGCAGTCTAACTATGGCTACACCTTC. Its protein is CASSPTGAQSNYGYTF.

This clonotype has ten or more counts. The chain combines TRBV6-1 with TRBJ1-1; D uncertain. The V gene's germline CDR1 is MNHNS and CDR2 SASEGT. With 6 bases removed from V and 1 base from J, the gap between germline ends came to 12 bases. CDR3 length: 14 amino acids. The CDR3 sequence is CASSSLVGNTEAFF. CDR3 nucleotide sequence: TGTGCCAGCAGCTCTCTTGTAGGGAACACTGAAGCTTTCTTT.

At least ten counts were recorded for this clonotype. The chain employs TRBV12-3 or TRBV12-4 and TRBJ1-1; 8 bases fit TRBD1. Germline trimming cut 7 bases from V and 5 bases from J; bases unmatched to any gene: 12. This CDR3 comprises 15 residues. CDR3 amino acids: CASTRGTGGYTEAFF. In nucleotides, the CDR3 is TGTGCCAGCACCCGTGGGACAGGCGGGTATACTGAAGCTTTCTTT.

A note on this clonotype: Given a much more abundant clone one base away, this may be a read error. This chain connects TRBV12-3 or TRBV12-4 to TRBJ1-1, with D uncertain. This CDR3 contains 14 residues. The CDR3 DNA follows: TGTGCCAGCAGTTTGCCTGTGGAGGGCACTGAAGCTCTCTTT. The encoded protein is CASSLPVEGTEALF.

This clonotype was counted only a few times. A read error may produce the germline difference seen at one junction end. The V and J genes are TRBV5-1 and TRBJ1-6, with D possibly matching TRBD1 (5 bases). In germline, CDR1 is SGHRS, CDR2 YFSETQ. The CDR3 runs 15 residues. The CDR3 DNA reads TGCGCCGGCAGCTTGGTCCCAGGGAAGGATTCACCCCTCCACTTT. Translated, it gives CAGSLVPGKDSPLHF.

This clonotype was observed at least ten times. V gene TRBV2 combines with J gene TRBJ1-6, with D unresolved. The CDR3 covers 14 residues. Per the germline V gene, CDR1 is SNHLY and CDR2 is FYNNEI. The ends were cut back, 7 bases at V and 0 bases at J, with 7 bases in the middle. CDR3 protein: CASTLRSYNSPLHF. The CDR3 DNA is TGTGCCAGCACCCTCCGCTCCTATAATTCACCCCTCCACTTT.

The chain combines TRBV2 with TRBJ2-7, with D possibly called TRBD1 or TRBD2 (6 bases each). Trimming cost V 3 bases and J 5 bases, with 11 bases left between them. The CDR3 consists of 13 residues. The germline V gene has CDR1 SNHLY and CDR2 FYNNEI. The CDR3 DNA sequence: TGTGCCAGCAGTGACTCGAGGGGGGACGAGCAGTACTTC. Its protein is CASSDSRGDEQYF.

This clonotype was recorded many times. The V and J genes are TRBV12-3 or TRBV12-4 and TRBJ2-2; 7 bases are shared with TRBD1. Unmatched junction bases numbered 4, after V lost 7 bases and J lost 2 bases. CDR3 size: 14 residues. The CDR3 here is CASTGDRNTGELFF. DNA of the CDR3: TGTGCCAGCACCGGGGACAGAAACACCGGGGAGCTGTTTTTT.

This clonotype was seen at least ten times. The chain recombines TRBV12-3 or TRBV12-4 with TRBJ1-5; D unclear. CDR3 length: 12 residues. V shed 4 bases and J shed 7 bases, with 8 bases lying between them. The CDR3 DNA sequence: TGTGCCAGCAGTTCCCCCGGACAGCCCCAGCATTTT. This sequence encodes CASSSPGQPQHF.

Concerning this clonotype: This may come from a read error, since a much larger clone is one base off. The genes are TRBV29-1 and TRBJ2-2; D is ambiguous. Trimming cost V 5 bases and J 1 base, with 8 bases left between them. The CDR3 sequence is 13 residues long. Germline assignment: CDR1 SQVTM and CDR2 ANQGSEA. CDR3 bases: TGCAGCGTTTGGACCTTGAACACCGGGGAGCTGTTTTTT. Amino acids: CSVWTLNTGELFF.

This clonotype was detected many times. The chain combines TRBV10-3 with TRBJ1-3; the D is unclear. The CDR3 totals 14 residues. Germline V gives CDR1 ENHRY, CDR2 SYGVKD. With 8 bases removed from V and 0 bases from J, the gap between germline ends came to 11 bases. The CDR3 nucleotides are TGTGCCATCGGAGACCGGAACTCTGGAAACACCATATATTTT. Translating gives CAIGDRNSGNTIYF.

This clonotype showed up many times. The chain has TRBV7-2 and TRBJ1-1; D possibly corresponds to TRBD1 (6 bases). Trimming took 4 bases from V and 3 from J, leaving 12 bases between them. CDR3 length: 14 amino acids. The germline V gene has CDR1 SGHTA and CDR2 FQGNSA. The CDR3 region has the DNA TGTGCCAGCAGCTCAGAACAGGGATACACTGAAGCTTTCTTT. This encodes CASSSEQGYTEAFF.